This entry features one T cell receptor (beta chain) sequence. The sample is drawn from a study of T cells in Graves' hyperthyroidism and ophthalmopathy. V lost 0 bases, J lost 10 bases, and 9 bases lay in between. This CDR3 spans 12 amino acids. Germline lookup yields CDR1 LGHDT and CDR2 YNNKEL (reference sequence). Researchers amplified the TCR beta CDR3 regions from RNA transcripts. A first-round RT-PCR of the TCR CDR3 used the HTBI primer set. TCRdb ran MiXCR on the multiplex PCR reads and lists one entry per CDR3 protein. The data hold around 530,000 distinct CDR3 sequences, with more than 15% observed a single time.

The chain is built from TRBV3-1 and TRBJ1-1; TRBD1 is a possible D gene (6 bases). This clonotype originated in a young woman with Graves' ophthalmopathy. Sequencing used blood. The CDR3 DNA is TGTGCCAGCAGCCAAGACAGGGGCAGAGCTTTCTTT. Encoded protein: CASSQDRGRAFF.